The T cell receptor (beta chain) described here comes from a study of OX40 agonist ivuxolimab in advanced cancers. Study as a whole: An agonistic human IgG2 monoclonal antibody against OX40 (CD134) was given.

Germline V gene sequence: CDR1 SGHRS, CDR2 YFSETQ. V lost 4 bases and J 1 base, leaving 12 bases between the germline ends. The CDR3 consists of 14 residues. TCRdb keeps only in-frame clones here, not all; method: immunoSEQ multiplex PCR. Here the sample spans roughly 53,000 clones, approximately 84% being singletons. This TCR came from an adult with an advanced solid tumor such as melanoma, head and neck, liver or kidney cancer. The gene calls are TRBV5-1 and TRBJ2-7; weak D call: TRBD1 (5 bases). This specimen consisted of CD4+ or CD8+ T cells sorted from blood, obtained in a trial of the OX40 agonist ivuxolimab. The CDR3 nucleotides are TGCGCCAGCAGCCTGGAGACAGTATCCTACGAGCAGTACTTC. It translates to CASSLETVSYEQYF.